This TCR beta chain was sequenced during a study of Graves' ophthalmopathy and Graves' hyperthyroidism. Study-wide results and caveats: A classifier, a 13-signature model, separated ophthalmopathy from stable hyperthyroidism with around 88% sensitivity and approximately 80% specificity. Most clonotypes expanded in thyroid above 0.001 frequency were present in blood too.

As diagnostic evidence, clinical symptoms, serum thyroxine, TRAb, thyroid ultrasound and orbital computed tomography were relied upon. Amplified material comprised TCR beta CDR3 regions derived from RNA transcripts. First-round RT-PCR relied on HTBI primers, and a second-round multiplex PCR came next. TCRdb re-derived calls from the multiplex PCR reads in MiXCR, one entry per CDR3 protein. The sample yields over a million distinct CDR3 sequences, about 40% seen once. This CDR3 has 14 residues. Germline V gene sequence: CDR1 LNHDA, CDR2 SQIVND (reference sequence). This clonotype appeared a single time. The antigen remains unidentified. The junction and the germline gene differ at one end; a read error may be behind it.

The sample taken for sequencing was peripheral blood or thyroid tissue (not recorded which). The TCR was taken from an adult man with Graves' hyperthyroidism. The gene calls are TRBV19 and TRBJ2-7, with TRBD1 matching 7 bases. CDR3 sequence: CASSRGQRPYERYF. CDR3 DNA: TGTGCCAGTAGTAGGGGACAGAGACCCTACGAGCGGTACTTC.